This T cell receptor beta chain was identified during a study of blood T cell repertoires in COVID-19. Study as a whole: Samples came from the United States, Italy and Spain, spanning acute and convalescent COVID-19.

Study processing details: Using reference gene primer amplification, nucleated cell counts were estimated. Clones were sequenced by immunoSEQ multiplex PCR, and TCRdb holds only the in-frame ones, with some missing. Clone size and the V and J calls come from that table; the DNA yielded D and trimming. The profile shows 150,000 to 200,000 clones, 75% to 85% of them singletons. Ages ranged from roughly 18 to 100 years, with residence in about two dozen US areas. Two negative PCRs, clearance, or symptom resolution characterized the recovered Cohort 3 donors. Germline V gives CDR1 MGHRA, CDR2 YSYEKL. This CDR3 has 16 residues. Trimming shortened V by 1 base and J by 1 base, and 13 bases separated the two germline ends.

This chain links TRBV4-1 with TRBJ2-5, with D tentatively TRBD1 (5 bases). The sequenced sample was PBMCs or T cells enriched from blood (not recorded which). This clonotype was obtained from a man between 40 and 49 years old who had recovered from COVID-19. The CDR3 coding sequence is TGCGCCAGCAGCCAAGCTCCGACAGCCCGCCAAGAGACCCAGTACTTC. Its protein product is CASSQAPTARQETQYF.